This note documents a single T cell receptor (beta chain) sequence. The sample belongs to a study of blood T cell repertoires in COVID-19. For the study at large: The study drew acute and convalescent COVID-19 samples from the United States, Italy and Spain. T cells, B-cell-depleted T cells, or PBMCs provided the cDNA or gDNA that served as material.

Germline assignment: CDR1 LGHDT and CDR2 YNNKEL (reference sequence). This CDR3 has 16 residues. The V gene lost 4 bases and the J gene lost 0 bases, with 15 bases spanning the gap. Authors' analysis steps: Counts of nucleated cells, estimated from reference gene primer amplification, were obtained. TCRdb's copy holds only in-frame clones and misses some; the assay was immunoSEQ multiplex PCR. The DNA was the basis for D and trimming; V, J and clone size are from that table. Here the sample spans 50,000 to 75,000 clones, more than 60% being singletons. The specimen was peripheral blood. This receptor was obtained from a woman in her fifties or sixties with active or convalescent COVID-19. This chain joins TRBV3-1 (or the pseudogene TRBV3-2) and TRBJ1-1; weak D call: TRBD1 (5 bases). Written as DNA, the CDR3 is TGTGCCAGCAGCCCCCGAGGACACCCCATGAACACTGAAGCTTTCTTT. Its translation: CASSPRGHPMNTEAFF.